The clone carrying this T cell receptor (beta chain) was counted only a few times. Its antigen remains unidentified. This was a deep-level run. Only in-frame clones appear in the TCRdb table, and some are missing; sequencing was by immunoSEQ multiplex PCR. The top ten hold around 0.4% of the sample, which has roughly 2,500,000 clones, approximately 93% seen once. This sample was included in a study of shared clonotypes between healthy human individuals. General study results and limits: Non-shared clonotypes showed lower generation probabilities than clonotypes common to all four donors. Shared across a few donors were around 4.7% of the naive CD4 clonotypes. Clonotype sharing among donors was thought likely to change with sequencing depth.

The length of the CDR3 is 15 residues. V lost 5 bases and J lost 1, with 14 bases in between. Per germline, CDR1 SEHNR and CDR2 FQNEAQ (reference sequence). V gene TRBV7-9 combines with J gene TRBJ1-1; a possible D gene is TRBD1 (5 bases). Sequencing input: naive CD4+ T cells from PBMCs. Stated subset: CD45RA+ positively selected. The clonotype comes from a man aged 18 to 29 in good health. Some clones in this sample may be carry-over from other donors' samples. This CDR3 is CASSLRDRANTEAFF. DNA for the CDR3: TGTGCCAGCAGCCTTAGGGACCGAGCGAACACTGAAGCTTTCTTT.